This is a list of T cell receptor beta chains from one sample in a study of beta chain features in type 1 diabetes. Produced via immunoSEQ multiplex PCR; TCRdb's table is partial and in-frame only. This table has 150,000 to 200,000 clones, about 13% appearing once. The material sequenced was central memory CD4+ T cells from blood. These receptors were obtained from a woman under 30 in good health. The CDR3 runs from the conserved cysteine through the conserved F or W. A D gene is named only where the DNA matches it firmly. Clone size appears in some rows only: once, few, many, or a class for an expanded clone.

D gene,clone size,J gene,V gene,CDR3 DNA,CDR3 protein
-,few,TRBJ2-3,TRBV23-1,TGCGCCAGCAGTCAATCAAGACAGAGTGATACGCAGTATTTT,CASSQSRQSDTQYF
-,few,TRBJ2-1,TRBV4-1,TGCGCCAGCAGCCAGGCCGACACGATCACCTACAATGAGCAGTTCTTC,CASSQADTITYNEQFF
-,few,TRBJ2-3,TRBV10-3,TGTGCCATTCAGGGGTCCGAAGATACGCAGTATTTT,CAIQGSEDTQYF
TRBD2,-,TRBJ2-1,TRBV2,TGTGCCAGCAAGGTCCGGTCTAGCGGGAGGAACAGCAATGAGCAGTTCTTC,CASKVRSSGRNSNEQFF
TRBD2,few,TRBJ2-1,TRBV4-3,TGCGCCAGCAAGGACCTAGCGGGAGGTGGCAATGAGCAGTTCTTC,CASKDLAGGGNEQFF
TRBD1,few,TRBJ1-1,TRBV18,TGTGCCAGCTCACCGGACAGGGTTCAAGCTTTCTTT,CASSPDRVQAFF
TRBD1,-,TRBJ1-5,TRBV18,TGTGCCAGCTCACCATATGGACAGGGAAATCAGCCCCAGCATTTT,CASSPYGQGNQPQHF
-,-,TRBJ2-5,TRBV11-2,TGTGCCAGCAGCTTAGGCTCTCGGGGTGAGACCCAGTACTTC,CASSLGSRGETQYF
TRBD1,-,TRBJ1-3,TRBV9,TGTGCCAGCAGCAGACAGGGGGCACATGGAAACACCATATATTTT,CASSRQGAHGNTIYF
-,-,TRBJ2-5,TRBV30,TGTGCCTGGAGTGTACAGATTTGGGAGACCCAGTACTTC,CAWSVQIWETQYF
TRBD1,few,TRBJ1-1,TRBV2,TGTGCCAGTGGACGACAGGGCACGAACACTGAAGCTTTCTTT,CASGRQGTNTEAFF
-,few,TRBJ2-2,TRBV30,TGTGCCTGGAGAAGAGGGAGGAGCACCGGGGAGCTGTTTTTT,CAWRRGRSTGELFF
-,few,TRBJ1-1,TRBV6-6,TGTGCCAGCAGTTACGAGGGGAGGGGTACTGAAGCTTTCTTT,CASSYEGRGTEAFF
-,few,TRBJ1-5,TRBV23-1,TGCGCCAGCGGAGACAGCGGCAATCAGCCCCAGCATTTT,CASGDSGNQPQHF
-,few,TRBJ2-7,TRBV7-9,TGTGCCAGCAGCCCCCGAAGACAGGCAAACATCCTACAGCAGTACTTC,CASSPRRQANILQQYF
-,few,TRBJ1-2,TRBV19,TGTGCCAGTAGTACCCCCGGCGGGTATGGCTACACCTTC,CASSTPGGYGYTF
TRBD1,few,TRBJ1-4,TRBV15,TGTGCCACCAGCGACGGGACAGCCGCAACTAATGAAAAACTGTTTTTT,CATSDGTAATNEKLFF
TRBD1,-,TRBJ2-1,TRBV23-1,TGCGCCAGCAGTCAATCGTGGGACAGAGAAGAAAATGAGCAGTTCTTC,CASSQSWDREENEQFF
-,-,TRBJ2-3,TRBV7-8,TGTGCCAGCAGAAAGGCGGAGCCGGCGGATACGCAGTATTTT,CASRKAEPADTQYF
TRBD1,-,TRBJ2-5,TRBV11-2,TGTGCCAGCAGCTTTGGACAGGGGGAGACCCAGTACTTC,CASSFGQGETQYF
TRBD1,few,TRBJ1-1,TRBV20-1,TGCAGTGTACAGGGGGACCCTGAAGCTTTCTTT,CSVQGDPEAFF
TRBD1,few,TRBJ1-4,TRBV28,TGTGCCAGCAGTTTATCCGGGACAGCTGGGGAAAAACTGTTTTTT,CASSLSGTAGEKLFF
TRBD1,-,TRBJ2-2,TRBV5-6,TGTGCCAGCAGCCCGATACCAACACGGACAGGGGGAAGGGGGGAGCTGTTTTTT,CASSPIPTRTGGRGELFF
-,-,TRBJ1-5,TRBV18,TGTGCCAGCTCACCTGGAACGGAGAGCAATCAGCCCCAGCATTTT,CASSPGTESNQPQHF
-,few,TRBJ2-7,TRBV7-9,TGTGCCAGCAGCTCCCAGGGTCCGCCTCTGGGCGAGCAGTACTTC,CASSSQGPPLGEQYF
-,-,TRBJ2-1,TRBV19,TGTGCCAGTAGTATAACCGGGCAGGGTGAGCAGTTCTTC,CASSITGQGEQFF
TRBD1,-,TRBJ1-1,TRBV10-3,TGTGCCATCAGAACAGGGGTCACTGAAGCTTTCTTT,CAIRTGVTEAFF
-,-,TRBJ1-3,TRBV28,TGTGCCAGCAGTTTCCAGGGGACGAACACCATATATTTT,CASSFQGTNTIYF
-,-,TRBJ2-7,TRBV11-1,TGTGCCAGCAGCTTAGGTCCGAGCTCCTACGAGCAGTACTTC,CASSLGPSSYEQYF
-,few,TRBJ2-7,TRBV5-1,TGCGCCAGCAGCTTCCTAGGAGAGCAGTACTTC,CASSFLGEQYF
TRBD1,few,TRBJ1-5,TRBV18,TGTGCCAGCTCACCAGGGGACAGGGGGTTTAATCAGCCCCAGCATTTT,CASSPGDRGFNQPQHF
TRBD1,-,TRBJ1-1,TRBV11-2,TGTGCCAGCAGCTTAACGGGGACAGGGGGCACTGAAGCTTTCTTT,CASSLTGTGGTEAFF
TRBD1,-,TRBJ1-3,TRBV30,TGTGCCTGGAGTGTACCAGGGGGTCCTGGAAACACCATATATTTT,CAWSVPGGPGNTIYF
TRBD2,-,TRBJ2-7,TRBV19,TGTGCCAGTAGTATCGGAGCTAGCGGGTCCTACGAGCAGTACTTC,CASSIGASGSYEQYF
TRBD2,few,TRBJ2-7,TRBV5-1,TGCGCCAGCAGCTTGGAAGTAGCGGGAGAGTATGAGCAGTACTTC,CASSLEVAGEYEQYF
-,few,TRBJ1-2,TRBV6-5,TGTGCCAGCAGTCCGGGAAGGGCCTACTATGGCTACACCTTC,CASSPGRAYYGYTF
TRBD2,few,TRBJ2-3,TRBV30,TGTGCCTGGAGGCTGCCCGGGACTAGGCCAGATACGCAGTATTTT,CAWRLPGTRPDTQYF
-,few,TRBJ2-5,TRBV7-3,TGTGCCAGCAGCTTAGAGTCAGGGCAAGAGACCCAGTACTTC,CASSLESGQETQYF
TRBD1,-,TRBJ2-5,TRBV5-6,TGTGCCAGCAGCTTTATAGGGGGCAGGGAGACCCAGTACTTC,CASSFIGGRETQYF
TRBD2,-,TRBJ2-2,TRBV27,TGTGCCAGCAGTTTAAACGGACTAGACGACACCGGGGAGCTGTTTTTT,CASSLNGLDDTGELFF
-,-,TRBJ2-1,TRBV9,TGTGCCAGCAGCGTAGGATCGGGGGCCTACAATGAGCAGTTCTTC,CASSVGSGAYNEQFF
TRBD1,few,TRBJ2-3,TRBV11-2,TGTGCCAGCCGCGACAGGGCCATCAACACAGATACGCAGTATTTT,CASRDRAINTDTQYF
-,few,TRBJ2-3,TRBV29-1,TGCAGCGTCCCCCGTGGCAGTTCTAGCACAGATACGCAGTATTTT,CSVPRGSSSTDTQYF
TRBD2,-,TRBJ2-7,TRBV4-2,TGTGCCAGCAGCCAAGATCTGGTAGCGGGACGCGAGCAGTACTTC,CASSQDLVAGREQYF
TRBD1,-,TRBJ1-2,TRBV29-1,TGCAGCGCTGGGGGCAACAGGGGCTATGGCTACACCTTC,CSAGGNRGYGYTF
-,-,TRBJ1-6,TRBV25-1,TGTGCCAGCAGTGCGGGAGAAACCCTCCACTTT,CASSAGETLHF
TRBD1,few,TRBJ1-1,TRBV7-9,TGTGCCAGCAGCCGTGACAGGGCGACTGAAGCTTTCTTT,CASSRDRATEAFF
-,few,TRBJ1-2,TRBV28,TGTGCCAGCAGCCAGAAGTATGGCTACACCTTC,CASSQKYGYTF